Included here is one TCR beta chain sequence, with context. Its antigen has not been determined. No per-base quality is available; no much larger clone lies one base away. According to the germline V gene, CDR1 reads SQVTM and CDR2 reads ANQGSEA. The V and J ends are trimmed by 6 bases and 0 bases, leaving 9 bases between them. From cysteine to phenylalanine, the CDR3 is 13 amino acids long. Kept here is only the CDR3 DNA, which spans 39 bases and is read in frame from base 1. The record originates from a study of blood T cell repertoires in COVID-19 (TCRdb year 2020). Regarding the research as a whole: Samples from collaborators originated in the United States, Italy and Spain and spanned both the acute and convalescent phases of COVID-19. The samples were drawn from the first 160 participants of the ongoing ImmuneRACE study and from 1,254 subjects provided by 6 global collaborators. HLA class I and class II types, where available, came from metadata supplied by the sample provider rather than from assay-based typing. The prospective study material was composed of cDNA or gDNA derived from T cells, B-cell-depleted T cells, or PBMCs. Sample metadata almost always included a de-identified subject ID, COVID-19 status, age in years and sex. The dataset comprised deeply sampled blood TCRbeta repertoires from subjects exposed to, actively infected with, or recovered from COVID-19. The repertoires were released in a freely available public database meant as a resource for research on the immune response to SARS-CoV-2.

TCRbeta CDR3 regions were amplified from genomic DNA by means of the immunoSEQ Assay, a bias-controlled multiplex PCR. Under the source paper's analysis protocol: The number of nucleated cells in each sample was estimated from the amplification of reference gene primers within the assay. To quantify the absolute abundance of each unique TCRbeta CDR3 rearrangement, sequence reads were collapsed and filtered. For each sample, productive Simpson clonality was calculated as the square root of Simpson's diversity index over productive rearrangements. TCRdb obtained this table from immuneACCESS and retained in-frame rearrangements with V and J assigned. These tables miss some clones; where compared with another copy, unresolved V genes account for less than half of the shortfall, and the remainder is unexplained. The DNA gave D and trimming, while V, J and clone size come from that table. A total of 140,000 to 150,000 clones appear in this sample, 84% of them only once. The top ten clones comprise 44% of the sample.

Broad study findings and their caveats: The amount of clinical and demographic metadata varied by source and participant and was provided uncurated.

Each collaborating institution followed its own protocols to collect whole blood in K2EDTA tubes. For TCRbeta analysis, collaborators shipped samples in one of three forms: frozen whole blood, isolated PBMCs, or DNA extracted from either of those sample types. The rearranged chain carries TRBV29-1 and TRBJ2-1; TRBD2 is possibly the D segment (6 matching bases). The material sequenced was peripheral blood. The origin of this receptor is a human donor in a cohort sampled during active COVID-19. The DNA sequence is TGCAGCGTCGCGGGGTTCTCCTACAATGAGCAGTTCTTC. This yields the protein CSVAGFSYNEQFF.